What follows are 5 T cell receptor beta chains derived from one specimen sequenced in a study of shared clonotypes between healthy human individuals. Using immunoSEQ multiplex PCR, the repertoire was profiled, and TCRdb retains in-frame clones only, with some absent. The sample includes some 1,400,000 clones, around 97% seen only once; the top ten take over 1%. Source material: naive CD4+ T cells sorted from blood. Subset reported: CD45RA+ positively selected. These receptors were obtained from a young man in good health.

This rearrangement joins TRBV13 to TRBJ1-5; possible D gene TRBD1, 6 bases. The length of the CDR3 is 14 residues. Germline CDR1 PRHDT, CDR2 FYEKMQ (reference sequence). V gave up 4 bases and J gave up 3 bases, with 10 bases separating them. This CDR3 reads CASSYGQLNQPQHF. The CDR3 DNA reads TGTGCCAGCAGCTATGGACAGCTCAATCAGCCCCAGCATTTT.

V and J are TRBV28 and TRBJ1-4; D remains ambiguous. CDR1 and CDR2 from the germline V gene are MDHEN and SYDVKM. Trimming left V 2 bases short and J 8 bases short, with 15 bases between. The CDR3 covers 15 residues. CDR3 amino acids: CASSLARAPPEKLFF. The DNA of the CDR3 is TGTGCCAGCAGTTTAGCGCGCGCCCCCCCGGAAAAACTGTTTTTT.

The J gene is TRBJ2-5, the V gene TRBV5-4; 7 bases agree with TRBD2. V shed 4 bases, J shed 4 bases, and the junction held 7 bases outside the gene matches. Germline-derived CDR1 and CDR2 are SGHNT and YYREEE (reference sequence). This CDR3 region has 14 residues. CDR3 protein: CASSVGRAGETQYF. DNA for the CDR3: TGTGCCAGCAGCGTAGGGAGGGCGGGAGAGACCCAGTACTTC.

A single count supports this clone. This chain's CDR3 is CASSVEATGFNYGYTF. Here the CDR3 DNA reads TGTGCCAGCAGCGTAGAGGCGACAGGGTTCAATTATGGCTACACCTTC. The chain combines TRBV9 with TRBJ1-2; 7 bases agree with TRBD1. CDR1 and CDR2 from the germline V gene are SGDLS and YYNGEE. The CDR3 covers 16 residues. Trimming cost V 0 bases and J 5 bases; bases outside gene matches: 10.

The chain uses TRBV6-5 and TRBJ1-2; D not resolved. The CDR3 has 14 residues. The V end was cut by 4 bases, the J end by 2 bases, with 11 bases between. Germline CDR1 MNHEY, CDR2 SVGAGI. As DNA, the CDR3 is TGTGCCAGCAGTTCCCCCGCCAGCAACTATGGCTACACCTTC. Translation gives CASSSPASNYGYTF.